One and the same sample provided the 17 T cell receptor beta chains below, sequenced in a study of spatial heterogeneity in lung cancer. Time point reported: sample taken at primary tumor resection. Unsorted whole RNA from tumor, nontumor lung or frozen PBMC underwent sequencing. TCRdb re-analysed the 5' RACE reads in MiXCR, keeping a single row per CDR3 protein. The sample has 35,000 to 55,000 distinct CDR3 sequences, roughly 15% seen once. The sample was PBMCs, taken at surgery. All receptors derive from a male donor with early-stage non-small cell lung cancer.

The chain recombines TRBV12-3 or TRBV12-4 with TRBJ1-2, with D possibly matching TRBD1 (6 bases). V was trimmed by 3 bases and J by 2 bases, leaving 10 bases between them. The length of the CDR3 is 14 residues. The CDR3 protein is CASSLRQGNYGYTF. In nucleotides, the CDR3 is TGTGCCAGCAGTTTGCGGCAGGGGAACTATGGCTACACCTTC.

In its sample, this clonotype was seen once. This chain links TRBV7-2 with TRBJ2-7; a possible D gene is TRBD2 (7 bases). This CDR3 region has 14 residues. Trimming removed 5 bases at V and 5 bases at J, with 16 bases between. The germline CDR1 and CDR2 sequences are SGHTA and FQGNSA. CDR3 region: CASSKRDNSNEQYF. In nucleotides, the CDR3 is TGTGCCAGCAGCAAGCGGGACAACTCGAACGAGCAGTACTTC.

This clonotype was counted ten times or more. V gene TRBV23-1 combines with J gene TRBJ1-4, with TRBD1 matching 8 bases. TRBV23-1 is an ORF; its function is uncertain. V shed 5 bases and J 4 bases; nucleotides not matched to a gene: 6. The CDR3 totals 15 residues. CDR3 bases: TGCGCCAGCAGTTCCCAGACAGGGGTTAATGAAAAACTGTTTTTT. It translates to CASSSQTGVNEKLFF.

This clonotype has more than one count but fewer than ten. The chain links TRBV5-1 to TRBJ2-7; D tentatively reads TRBD1 or TRBD2 (5 bases each). V was clipped by 0 bases and J by 2 bases, with 12 bases between them. This CDR3 contains 15 residues. Germline CDR1 and CDR2: SGHRS and YFSETQ. The CDR3 sequence is CASSLAGAETYEQYF. The CDR3 coding sequence is TGCGCCAGCAGCTTGGCCGGGGCGGAAACCTACGAGCAGTACTTC.

The chain combines TRBV6-2 or TRBV6-3 with TRBJ2-7; 12 nucleotides align to TRBD2. This CDR3 spans 19 amino acids. Germline V lookup: CDR1 MNHEY, CDR2 SVGEGT. V dropped 0 bases and J dropped 5; count of bases not matched to a gene: 14. CDR3 nucleotides: TGTGCCAGCAGTTACTCAACAGGGCGGAGAACTAGCGGGAGGAACGAGCAGTACTTC. Its protein product is CASSYSTGRRTSGRNEQYF.

In its sample, this clonotype was seen many times. The V and J genes are TRBV5-1 and TRBJ2-1; no clear D gene. CDR3 length: 12 amino acids. Germline CDR1 reads SGHRS; CDR2 reads YFSETQ. The germline V and J ends were trimmed by 1 base and 6 bases, with 5 bases remaining between them. CDR3 sequence reads: CASSLYGNEQFF. The CDR3 DNA reads as TGCGCCAGCAGCTTGTACGGCAATGAGCAGTTCTTC. Supplemented by reference TRBV5-1 and TRBJ2-1, the full variable domain reads KAGVTQTPRYLIKTRGQQVTLSCSPISGHRSVSWYQQTPGQGLQFLFEYFSETQRNKGNFPGRFSGRQFSNSRSEMNVSTLELGDSALYLCASSLYGNEQFFGPGTRLTVL.

This clonotype was counted only a few times. The chain joins TRBV11-1 to TRBJ1-2; D not certain. CDR3 length: 14 residues. V lost 7 bases, J lost 8 bases, and 20 bases lay in between. Germline CDR1 reads SGHAT; CDR2 reads FQDESV (reference sequence). The CDR3 sequence is CASTPRGGGRGYTF. CDR3 DNA sequence: TGTGCCAGCACCCCCCGAGGCGGCGGAAGGGGCTACACCTTC.

The chain is built from TRBV7-2 and TRBJ2-2; 7 bases fit TRBD2. The CDR3 sequence is 17 residues long. The germline V gene has CDR1 SGHTA and CDR2 FQGNSA. Trimming removed 5 bases from V and 5 bases from J; junction bases left unmatched: 14. The CDR3 DNA is TGTGCCAGCAGCAGTCACAGTTTGGCGGGAGTTACCGGGGAGCTGTTTTTT. It codes for CASSSHSLAGVTGELFF.

This clonotype has more than one count but fewer than ten. The V call is TRBV5-1, the J call TRBJ1-2, with D hard to call. The CDR3 has 15 residues. Per germline, CDR1 SGHRS and CDR2 YFSETQ. The V end was cut by 0 bases, the J end by 1 base, with 10 bases between. This chain's CDR3 is CASSLALQSNYGYTF. CDR3 DNA sequence: TGCGCCAGCAGCTTGGCTTTACAGAGTAACTATGGCTACACCTTC. The whole variable domain, filled in from reference TRBV5-1 and TRBJ1-2, reads KAGVTQTPRYLIKTRGQQVTLSCSPISGHRSVSWYQQTPGQGLQFLFEYFSETQRNKGNFPGRFSGRQFSNSRSEMNVSTLELGDSALYLCASSLALQSNYGYTFGSGTRLTVV.

This clonotype came up a few times. The V and J genes are TRBV4-1 and TRBJ2-1; possible D gene TRBD1, 5 bases. CDR1 and CDR2 (germline): MGHRA, YSYEKL. The CDR3 is made up of 17 amino acids. V gave up 0 bases and J gave up 8 bases, with 20 bases separating them. The CDR3 reads CASSQDRSDGAGYEQFF. The CDR3 DNA reads as TGCGCCAGCAGCCAAGATAGGAGCGATGGGGCTGGCTATGAGCAGTTCTTC.

This chain connects TRBV9 to TRBJ1-3; D not certain. Trimming removed 3 bases from V and 0 bases from J, with 10 bases in between. The CDR3 has 15 residues. Germline V CDR1 and CDR2: SGDLS, YYNGEE. CDR3 in amino acids: CASSARPSSGNTIYF. The CDR3 bases are TGTGCCAGCAGCGCCCGACCGAGCTCTGGAAACACCATATATTTT.

This chain links TRBV7-2 with TRBJ1-3; D is ambiguous. Between the trimmed V and J ends, which lost 3 bases and 0 bases, there was a span of 12 bases. CDR3 length equals 16 residues. Germline V lookup: CDR1 SGHTA, CDR2 FQGNSA. The CDR3 sequence is CASSFNRGISGNTIYF. For the CDR3, the DNA is TGTGCCAGCAGCTTTAATAGAGGGATCTCTGGAAACACCATATATTTT.

This clonotype was observed a few times. The gene calls are TRBV28 and TRBJ2-5; D is possibly TRBD1 or TRBD2 (6 bases each). The V and J ends lost 7 bases and 1 base respectively, with 16 bases between them. The germline gives CDR1 MDHEN, CDR2 SYDVKM. The CDR3 spans 15 residues. CDR3 DNA: TGTGCCAGCATCATCAGGGGCGGGACCCAAGAGACCCAGTACTTC. It encodes CASIIRGGTQETQYF.

This clonotype was counted a few times. The J gene is TRBJ2-1, the V gene TRBV27; D gene unclear. Germline CDR1 and CDR2: MNHEY and SMNVEV (reference sequence). CDR3 length: 15 amino acids. V lost 3 bases and J 5 bases, leaving 14 bases between the germline ends. Written as DNA, the CDR3 is TGTGCCAGCAGTTTTGGCCGGGCCCTTAACAATGAGCAGTTCTTC. Translated: CASSFGRALNNEQFF.

This clonotype came up a few times. The V and J genes are TRBV3-1 and TRBJ2-2; D is ambiguous. The CDR3 spans 12 residues. V lost 1 base, J lost 6 bases, and 3 bases lay in between. Germline CDR1 LGHDT, CDR2 YNNKEL (reference sequence). The CDR3: CASSQGAGELFF. CDR3 nucleotides: TGTGCCAGCAGCCAAGGGGCCGGGGAGCTGTTTTTT.

This clonotype was found many times. The V call is TRBV4-3, the J call TRBJ2-7, with D tentatively TRBD1 (6 bases). V was clipped by 3 bases and J by 4 bases, with 13 bases between them. This CDR3 contains 14 residues. Germline values: CDR1 LGHNA, CDR2 YSLEER. The CDR3 region has the DNA TGCGCCAGCAGCCACTCGACAGGCGATTACGAGCAGTACTTC. Translation gives CASSHSTGDYEQYF.

This clonotype was detected ten times or more. The chain is built from TRBV5-1 and TRBJ2-2; D is undetermined. CDR3 size: 15 residues. CDR1 and CDR2 from the germline V gene are SGHRS and YFSETQ. Trimming took 0 bases from V and 1 from J, leaving 7 bases between them. The CDR3 DNA follows: TGCGCCAGCAGCTTGGATATTCAGAACACCGGGGAGCTGTTTTTT. Protein product: CASSLDIQNTGELFF.